This TCR beta chain was identified during a study of shared clonotypes between healthy human individuals. Produced via immunoSEQ multiplex PCR; TCRdb's table is partial and in-frame only. The sample lists about 680,000 clones, 73% occurring once. The V end lost 8 bases, the J end lost 9 bases, and 22 bases lay between the germline ends. Per the germline V gene, CDR1 is MNHEY and CDR2 is SVGAGI. This CDR3 comprises 14 residues. The receptor comes from a woman younger than 45 in good health. The gene calls are TRBV6-5 and TRBJ2-5, with D unclear. Material: memory CD4+ T cells sorted from blood. Specified subset: CD45RA-negative fraction. For the CDR3, the DNA is TGTGCCAGCCAGGCAGCCCAGCGATGGTCGGCCCAGTACTTC. It specifies CASQAAQRWSAQYF.